The source of this TCR beta chain is a study of blood T cell repertoires in COVID-19. Across the study: Donors in the United States, Italy and Spain gave samples during acute or convalescent COVID-19.

As processed by the authors: It was from reference gene primer amplification that nucleated cell counts were estimated. Clones were sequenced by immunoSEQ multiplex PCR, and TCRdb holds only the in-frame ones, with some missing. Clonal size and the V and J genes are those of that table, whereas D and trimming came from the DNA. The repertoire holds 250,000 or so clones, with approximately 85% as singletons. Germline V gene lookup returns CDR1 KGHSH and CDR2 LQKENI. The length of the CDR3 is 14 residues. With 6 bases clipped from V and 7 bases from J, the junction kept 7 bases outside the gene matches.

V usage is TRBV18 and J usage is TRBJ1-4, with 8 bases matching TRBD1. Source material: peripheral blood. This receptor was taken from a man older than 75 with acute or convalescent COVID-19. The CDR3 DNA follows: TGTGCCAGCTCCCTCGACAGGGGACGTGAAAAACTGTTTTTT. This translates into CASSLDRGREKLFF.